These 5 T cell receptor beta chains came from one sample sequenced in a study of vaccination and CD4 T cells after COVID-19. An Oncomine TCR Beta short-read assay was used to sequence the DNA from cultured CD4+ T cells. TCRdb analysed the PCR reads with MiXCR anew, one entry per CDR3 protein. The table has more than 10,000 distinct CDR3 sequences, around three fifths seen once. No antigen has been identified for these receptors. The treatment is: approximately 9-day PBMC culture with coronavirus spike peptide pools or control peptides (ViraFEST assay). Sequenced: CD4+ T cells from blood, cultured in vitro. These receptors all come from a human donor who had recovered from COVID-19.

This clonotype has just a few counts. The chain joins TRBV7-3 to TRBJ2-3; perhaps TRBD1 as D (5 bases). The V end lost 0 bases, the J end lost 1 base, and 8 bases lay between the germline ends. Germline CDR1 and CDR2: SGHTA and FQGTGA. The CDR3 loop spans 15 amino acids. CDR3 residues: CASSLTGVGTDTQYF. The CDR3 coding sequence is TGTGCCAGCAGCTTAACAGGGGTGGGCACAGATACGCAGTATTTT.

There are a few counts of this clonotype. The V call is TRBV7-9, the J call TRBJ2-5; 8 positions agree with TRBD2. CDR3 length: 13 residues. Losses at the gene ends were 1 base for V and 7 bases for J; bases not matched to a gene: 2. Germline CDR1 is SEHNR and CDR2 is FQNEAQ (reference sequence). The CDR3 DNA sequence: TGTGCCAGCAGCTTAGTAGCGGGACCGACCCAGTACTTC. This sequence encodes CASSLVAGPTQYF.

This clonotype is judged medium-sized. The chain combines TRBV12-3 or TRBV12-4 with TRBJ2-7; 7 nucleotides match TRBD1. V lost 7 bases to trimming and J lost 1 base; unmatched junction nucleotides: 10. This CDR3 has 15 amino acids. The DNA of the CDR3 is TGTGCCAGCACCACCGGGGACAGCAAATCCTACGAGCAGTACTTC. Protein sequence: CASTTGDSKSYEQYF.

This chain uses TRBV28 with TRBJ2-1; 12 positions agree with TRBD2. This CDR3 comprises 16 residues. Per germline, CDR1 MDHEN and CDR2 SYDVKM. The V and J ends lost 4 bases and 4 bases, in that order; junction bases with no gene match: 5. CDR3 DNA: TGTGCCAGCAGTTCCCCGGGACTAGCGGGTTACAATGAGCAGTTCTTC. Translation gives CASSSPGLAGYNEQFF.

This rearrangement joins TRBV6-4 to TRBJ2-2; the match to TRBD1 covers 9 bases. V was pared by 4 bases and J by 3 bases, with 3 bases of the junction left unmatched. The CDR3 spans 15 residues. Germline-derived CDR1 and CDR2 are MRHNA and SNTAGT. Here the CDR3 reads CASSARQGDTGELFF. DNA for the CDR3: TGTGCCAGCAGTGCACGACAGGGGGACACCGGGGAGCTGTTTTTT.